One sample yielded the 26 T cell receptor beta chains listed below, sequenced in a study of radiotherapy plus CTLA-4 blockade in lung cancer. The assay was immunoSEQ multiplex PCR, and TCRdb's table has in-frame clones only and misses some. The sample holds about 93,000 clones, 88% seen once. Source: peripheral blood, taken from a patient treated with radiotherapy plus ipilimumab. These receptors were collected from a human donor with non-small cell lung cancer that progressed on radiotherapy plus ipilimumab.

The rearrangement joins TRBV5-1 to TRBJ2-1, with a possible D match to TRBD2 (6 bases). Trimming cost V 0 bases and J 8 bases, with 18 bases left between them. Germline values: CDR1 SGHRS, CDR2 YFSETQ. The CDR3 has 16 residues. For the CDR3, the DNA is TGCGCCAGCAGCTTGGGGCTAGCGCCTCCTGGCGATGAGCAGTTCTTC. Amino acid sequence: CASSLGLAPPGDEQFF.

Turning to this clone: The same CDR3 can be traced to other DNA sequences in this sample. This chain connects TRBV6-6 to TRBJ2-7; 8 positions agree with TRBD1. The J segment lost 6 bases and the V segment lost 1 base, leaving 5 bases of the junction unmatched. The germline V gene encodes CDR1 MNHNY and CDR2 SVGAGI (reference sequence). The CDR3 is made up of 14 amino acids. The chain's CDR3 is CASSYYGQGAEQYF. CDR3 nucleotide sequence: TGTGCCAGCAGTTACTACGGACAGGGAGCCGAGCAGTACTTC.

The rearrangement joins TRBV7-9 to TRBJ1-1; D gene ambiguous. The CDR3 extends over 12 amino acids. V lost 2 bases and J 6 bases, leaving 7 bases between the germline ends. Germline CDR1 reads SEHNR; CDR2 reads FQNEAQ (reference sequence). CDR3 in DNA: TGTGCCAGCAGCTTACATGGGGCTGAAGCTTTCTTT. Protein sequence: CASSLHGAEAFF.

V and J are TRBV6-5 and TRBJ1-5; TRBD1 aligns across 9 bases. This CDR3 has 15 amino acids. The junction had 6 bases not matched to a gene; V was cut back by 2 bases and J by 7 bases. From germline, CDR1 is MNHEY and CDR2 SVGAGI. The CDR3 loop is CASSYEGQGQQPQHF. The DNA of the CDR3 is TGTGCCAGCAGTTACGAAGGACAGGGGCAACAGCCCCAGCATTTT.

V usage is TRBV5-1 and J usage is TRBJ2-6; no firm D call. The germline V and J ends were trimmed by 4 bases and 0 bases, with 11 bases remaining between them. CDR3 length: 16 amino acids. The germline V gene encodes CDR1 SGHRS and CDR2 YFSETQ. DNA for the CDR3: TGCGCCAGCAGCCCGCAGGTGAGCTCTGGGGCCAACGTCCTGACTTTC. This translates into CASSPQVSSGANVLTF.

This clone was detected a few times. This rearrangement joins TRBV18 to TRBJ1-2; a weak D match, TRBD1 (6 bases). From germline, CDR1 is KGHSH and CDR2 LQKENI. The CDR3 runs to 13 residues. Trimming pared 3 bases from V and 10 bases from J, leaving 15 bases between. The CDR3 is CASSPGTTLVYTF. CDR3 nucleotide sequence: TGTGCCAGCTCACCCGGGACAACTTTAGTCTACACCTTC. Filled out from reference TRBV18 and TRBJ1-2, the complete variable domain reads NAGVMQNPRHLVRRRGQEARLRCSPMKGHSHVYWYRQLPEEGLKFMVYLQKENIIDESGMPKERFSAEFPKEGPSILRIQQVVRGDSAAYFCASSPGTTLVYTFGSGTRLTVV.

The chain has TRBV27 and TRBJ1-5; D is perhaps TRBD1 (6 bases). The V gene lost 6 bases and the J gene lost 5 bases, with 17 bases spanning the gap. There are 15 residues in the CDR3. CDR1 is MNHEY, CDR2 SMNVEV, per germline (reference sequence). In nucleotides, the CDR3 is TGTGCCAGCAGCCCTAACCCAGGGGATCATCAGCCCCAGCATTTT. Translation: CASSPNPGDHQPQHF.

This chain connects TRBV19 to TRBJ1-4; unclear D gene. CDR3 length equals 17 residues. Germline CDR1 reads LNHDA; CDR2 reads SQIVND (reference sequence). Trimming left V 2 bases short and J 3 bases short, with 16 bases between. CDR3 sequence reads: CASSISPYPVANEKLFF. The DNA for the CDR3 is TGTGCCAGTAGTATATCCCCATACCCGGTGGCTAATGAAAAACTGTTTTTT.

The chain has TRBV19 and TRBJ1-5, with 7 bases aligning to TRBD1. This CDR3 contains 13 residues. Germline CDR1 reads LNHDA; CDR2 reads SQIVND (reference sequence). V shed 4 bases and J 5 bases; nucleotides not matched to a gene: 2. The CDR3 spells CASSRDSHQPQHF. CDR3 nucleotide sequence: TGTGCCAGTAGTAGGGACAGTCATCAGCCCCAGCATTTT.

The chain couples TRBV29-1 to TRBJ1-4, with D hard to call. The CDR3 length is 13 residues. V was shortened by 0 bases and J by 4 bases, with 6 bases between the two germline ends. The germline CDR1 and CDR2 sequences are SQVTM and ANQGSEA. DNA of the CDR3: TGCAGCGTTGAAGACGGGGTTAATGAAAAACTGTTTTTT. It codes for CSVEDGVNEKLFF.

This clone was seen a single time. CDR3 protein: CASSDIRGTTGELFF. CDR3 bases: TGCGCCAGCAGTGATATTAGGGGGACGACCGGGGAGCTGTTTTTT. The rearrangement links TRBV10-1 to TRBJ2-2; D may be TRBD1 (6 bases). Deletions cut 3 bases from V and 5 bases from J, with 13 bases between. The germline V gene encodes CDR1 WNHNN and CDR2 SYGVQD (reference sequence). The CDR3 sequence is 15 residues long.

This clone was seen only once. The chain joins TRBV19 to TRBJ1-1, with D unclear. The CDR3 has 11 amino acids. Germline loops: CDR1 LNHDA, CDR2 SQIVND (reference sequence). V was trimmed by 10 bases and J by 4 bases, leaving 10 bases between them. The CDR3 loop reads CATGWVTEAFF. The DNA for the CDR3 is TGTGCCACCGGATGGGTCACTGAAGCTTTCTTT.

The CDR3 is CATSRDGGLQGETQYF. CDR3 bases: TGTGCCACCAGCAGAGATGGCGGCTTACAGGGAGAGACCCAGTACTTC. This chain connects TRBV15 to TRBJ2-5; D possibly corresponds to TRBD1 (6 bases). The germline V and J ends were trimmed by 0 bases and 4 bases, with 15 bases remaining between them. Germline V gene data show CDR1 as LNHNV and CDR2 as YYDKDF (reference sequence). The CDR3 is made up of 16 amino acids.

V gene TRBV30 combines with J gene TRBJ1-1, with 7 bases aligning to TRBD1. The length of the CDR3 is 12 residues. CDR1 is GTSNPN and CDR2 is SVGIG in the germline V gene (reference sequence). CDR3 DNA: TGTGCAATGGACAGGATCTCCACTGAAGCTTTCTTT. The encoded protein is CAMDRISTEAFF. The entire variable domain, with the rest obtained from reference TRBV30 and TRBJ1-1, is as follows: SQTIHQWPATLVQPVGSPLSLECTVEGTSNPNLYWYRQAAGRGLQLLFYSVGIGQISSEVPQNLSASRPQDRQFILSSKKLLLSDSGFYLCAMDRISTEAFFGQGTRLTVV.

The chain links TRBV5-1 to TRBJ2-1; a weak D match, TRBD2 (6 bases). Looked up from germline, CDR1 is SGHRS and CDR2 is YFSETQ. Trimming took off 2 bases at V and 2 bases at J, with 20 bases between the two ends. This CDR3 contains 18 residues. The chain's CDR3 is CASSFQPKTSTTYNEQFF. The CDR3 region has the DNA TGCGCCAGCAGCTTCCAACCCAAGACTAGTACGACCTACAATGAGCAGTTCTTC.

The V and J genes are TRBV5-4 and TRBJ2-7, with a possible D match to TRBD2 (6 bases). Per germline, CDR1 SGHNT and CDR2 YYREEE (reference sequence). V lost 4 bases and J lost 0, with 14 bases in between. This CDR3 contains 15 residues. The CDR3 is CASSPGLGSSYEQYF. Here the CDR3 DNA reads TGTGCCAGCAGCCCGGGACTTGGGAGCTCCTACGAGCAGTACTTC.

The chain links TRBV28 to TRBJ2-3, with TRBD2 matching over 12 bases. V was clipped by 5 bases and J by 5 bases; unmatched bases: 5. Germline V gives CDR1 MDHEN, CDR2 SYDVKM. The CDR3 is 15 amino acids. The CDR3 nucleotides read TGTGCCAGCAGTCGACTAGCGGGAGCTCGAGATACGCAGTATTTT. Translated, it gives CASSRLAGARDTQYF.

The rearrangement uses TRBV18 and TRBJ2-6, with D possibly TRBD2 on 5 matching bases. The CDR3 covers 18 residues. Trimming stripped 2 bases from V and 0 bases from J, with 14 bases between. Germline V lookup: CDR1 KGHSH, CDR2 LQKENI. The CDR3 here is CASSPTPGTSSGANVLTF. The DNA of the CDR3 is TGTGCCAGCTCACCAACCCCGGGAACTAGCTCTGGGGCCAACGTCCTGACTTTC.

This sequence joins TRBV4-2 and TRBJ2-2, with 8 bases identical to TRBD1. Germline-derived CDR1 and CDR2 are LGHNA and YNFKEQ. Losses at the gene ends were 7 bases for V and 5 bases for J; bases not matched to a gene: 12. CDR3 length equals 16 residues. Here the CDR3 reads CASTELGQVPTGELFF. The DNA for the CDR3 is TGTGCCAGCACCGAGCTGGGACAGGTTCCAACCGGGGAGCTGTTTTTT.

The chain joins TRBV30 to TRBJ2-3, with D possibly being TRBD2 (5 bases). The germline V and J ends were trimmed by 4 bases and 1 base, with 12 bases remaining between them. Looked up from germline, CDR1 is GTSNPN and CDR2 is SVGIG (reference sequence). The CDR3 spans 14 residues. This chain's CDR3 is CAWTPAGGTDTQYF. CDR3 DNA: TGTGCCTGGACTCCGGCGGGTGGCACAGATACGCAGTATTTT.

The V call is TRBV9, the J call TRBJ2-1; D might be TRBD2 (6 bases). This CDR3 spans 15 amino acids. V gave up 1 base and J gave up 4 bases, with 12 bases separating them. Germline V gene data show CDR1 as SGDLS and CDR2 as YYNGEE. In DNA, the CDR3 is TGTGCCAGCAGCGTATGGGGGACTCCATACAATGAGCAGTTCTTC. It specifies CASSVWGTPYNEQFF.

This chain connects TRBV2 to TRBJ1-2; no clear D gene. Trimming left V 6 bases short and J 4 bases short, with 6 bases between. This CDR3 spans 11 amino acids. The germline V gene encodes CDR1 SNHLY and CDR2 FYNNEI. CDR3: CASRPSYGYTF. The CDR3 DNA reads as TGTGCCAGCAGACCGAGCTATGGCTACACCTTC. Together with reference TRBV2 and TRBJ1-2, the CDR3 gives the full variable domain: EPEVTQTPSHQVTQMGQEVILRCVPISNHLYFYWYRQILGQKVEFLVSFYNNEISEKSEIFDDQFSVERPDGSNFTLKIRSTKLEDSAMYFCASRPSYGYTFGSGTRLTVV.

This chain uses TRBV5-1 with TRBJ2-7; D is ambiguous. The CDR3 is 15 amino acids. V dropped 0 bases and J dropped 0 bases, with 10 bases sitting between them. Germline CDR1 is SGHRS and CDR2 is YFSETQ. The CDR3 loop is CASSLEARSSYEQYF. In nucleotides, the CDR3 is TGCGCCAGCAGCTTGGAGGCGAGGAGCTCCTACGAGCAGTACTTC. Full variable domain (remainder filled in from reference TRBV5-1 and TRBJ2-7): KAGVTQTPRYLIKTRGQQVTLSCSPISGHRSVSWYQQTPGQGLQFLFEYFSETQRNKGNFPGRFSGRQFSNSRSEMNVSTLELGDSALYLCASSLEARSSYEQYFGPGTRLTVT.

The V gene is TRBV19, the J gene TRBJ1-5, with D uncertain. Trimming stripped 3 bases from V and 3 bases from J, with 12 bases between. The CDR3 has 15 residues. The germline gives CDR1 LNHDA, CDR2 SQIVND (reference sequence). The CDR3 DNA follows: TGTGCCAGTAGTATTGGGATCGGCGACAATCAGCCCCAGCATTTT. This codes for CASSIGIGDNQPQHF. The full variable domain, its missing parts supplied by reference TRBV19 and TRBJ1-5, is DGGITQSPKYLFRKEGQNVTLSCEQNLNHDAMYWYRQDPGQGLRLIYYSQIVNDFQKGDIAEGYSVSREKKESFPLTVTSAQKNPTAFYLCASSIGIGDNQPQHFGDGTRLSIL.

This chain links TRBV5-4 with TRBJ2-5; 9 bases match TRBD2. The CDR3 sequence is 14 residues long. V lost 4 bases, J lost 4 bases, and 5 bases stayed unmatched. The germline V gene has CDR1 SGHNT and CDR2 YYREEE (reference sequence). CDR3 in DNA: TGTGCCAGCAGCGCCCCTAGCGGGACAGAGACCCAGTACTTC. Translation: CASSAPSGTETQYF.

The gene calls are TRBV5-1 and TRBJ2-3, with TRBD2 matching over 13 bases. The CDR3 has 15 residues. From germline, CDR1 is SGHRS and CDR2 YFSETQ. The junction had 1 base not matched to a gene; V was cut back by 3 bases and J by 3 bases. The CDR3 here is CASSWTSGRTDTQYF. The CDR3 region has the DNA TGCGCCAGCAGCTGGACTAGCGGGAGAACAGATACGCAGTATTTT.